This T cell receptor (beta chain) is from a study of T cells in Graves' hyperthyroidism and ophthalmopathy (dated by TCRdb to about 2019). Regarding the complete study: Peripheral blood was sampled at the time of initial diagnosis, prior to any treatment. A discovery cohort of about a hundred patients, approximately 45 with Graves' ophthalmopathy and about 58 with stable Graves' hyperthyroidism, was used to find distinguishing TCR V-J signatures. Prospective prediction of ophthalmopathy was tested in an independent validation cohort of 18 to 20 hyperthyroidism patients and around 16 patients who later progressed to ophthalmopathy. The roughly 90 discovery patients were divided at random into training and test sets in a 7:3 ratio. The study also compared thyroid tissue and blood T-cell repertoires from about 6 Graves' hyperthyroidism patients. After sampling, hyperthyroidism patients received methimazole starting at 30 mg daily, and ophthalmopathy patients received high-dose intravenous methylprednisolone. According to the paper, TCR Vbeta CDR3 sequencing was carried out on approximately 140 peripheral blood samples, which came from fewer than 50 ophthalmopathy, approximately 78 hyperthyroidism and about 17 progressor patients.

Study-wide findings and limitations: In cross-validation, a model built on a 13 V-J signature told ophthalmopathy apart from stable hyperthyroidism with approximately 90% sensitivity and 81% to 82% specificity, and in testing the same model reached 80%/75%. During validation, the model predicted progression to ophthalmopathy a median of about 5.9 months ahead of onset, with around 65% sensitivity and almost 75% specificity. Blood samples also contained most of the expanded thyroid clonotypes (frequency above 0.001), which suggests that blood repertoires may reflect thyroid immune responses. Sample size was not statistically predetermined, and investigators were not blinded to group allocation.

Stable Graves' hyperthyroidism was defined as no progression to ophthalmopathy during 18 months of follow-up. Hyperthyroidism patients were newly diagnosed, had a disease duration of under 2 months, and were aged 18 to 65 years. The study excluded patients with uncontrolled infections, other autoimmune diseases, pregnancy or lactation. Diagnoses relied on clinical symptoms, serum thyroxine and TRAb, thyroid ultrasound and orbital computed tomography. PBMCs were isolated from 10 ml of fresh peripheral blood by Ficoll-Paque density gradient centrifugation. Total RNA was extracted using Trizol reagent, and RNA quality was assessed on an Agilent 2100 Bioanalyzer. Amplification of TCR beta CDR3 regions was carried out from RNA transcripts. A first-round RT-PCR of the TCR CDR3 used the HTBI primer set with the Qiagen OneStep RT-PCR kit. The libraries were constructed in a second round of multiplex PCR and then size-selected and purified. Paired-end sequencing of the libraries was performed with 100 bp reads on an Illumina HiSeq2000. The authors' analysis ran thus. SOAPnuke was used to process the raw data, with reads discarded if the reads contained adapters or uncalled bases, had a mean Phred below 15, or lacked an exact constant-primer or identifier match. COPE v1.2.5 was used to merge high-quality paired reads, and clonotypes were defined as unique nucleotide sequences. Clonotypes were aligned to IMGT TRBV, TRBD and TRBJ reference segments using MiTCR v1.1. The analysis was restricted to V-J combinations with a frequency above 0.0001, which together covered around 99% of the repertoires. A TCS score was defined as the ratio between F50 (clonal expansion) and ExV (chaos), using BLOSUM62-based TCRdist between CDR3 peptides within each V-J. Welch's t-statistics and random forest reduced 500 to 550 V-J features to 10 to 15, which were used in a naive Bayes classifier (R e1071). The raw public reads went through TCRdb reprocessing: fastp at Q25, MiXCR clone calling, in-frame beta chains kept. Entries that share a CDR3 protein sequence are merged under the most common genes and DNA. Here the V and J calls rest on TCRdb's processing, not on the authors' analysis. Present in this sample are about 320,000 distinct CDR3 sequences, about 15% of which were seen just once. The top ten constitute around 33% of the sample.

This clonotype was recorded a few times. Its antigen specificity is not known. One base away there is no much larger clone; base qualities are not given. Inclusive of the bounding cysteine and phenylalanine, the CDR3 is 11 residues long. The DNA shown is the 33-base CDR3, in frame from base 1. The germline V gene (reference sequence) supplies CDR1 DFQATT and CDR2 SNEGSKA. Relative to germline, V is 7 bases shorter and J is 0 bases shorter, with 6 bases between their ends. The sequenced material came from blood. This receptor was taken from a young man with Graves' hyperthyroidism. The sequence links TRBV20-1 to TRBJ2-5; the D gene cannot be resolved reliably. The CDR3 has the sequence CSGWDQETQYF. Here is the DNA: TGCAGTGGGTGGGACCAAGAGACCCAGTACTTC.